The 7 T cell receptor beta chains presented below share a single source sample, sequenced in a study of T cell responses to AZD1222 COVID-19 vaccine (dated by TCRdb to 2020 to 2022). Read against the paper, the sample's time point label means: baseline before first vaccination. Library preparation used the immunoSEQ multiplex PCR assay. TCRdb holds this immuneACCESS table with in-frame rearrangements only. Some clones are missing; in checked studies, unresolved V genes explain under half, and the rest has no known cause. This sample comprises around 100,000 clones, over 90% of them detected only once. Together, the top ten hold under 2% of the sample. This specimen was peripheral blood, taken on day 0 of AZD1222 vaccination. The receptors here all came from an adult in good health.

This chain links TRBV4-2 with TRBJ2-7, with TRBD2 identical over 13 bases. J lost 0 bases, V lost 3 bases, and 14 bases had no gene match. The CDR3 extends over 20 amino acids. Germline CDR1 LGHNA, CDR2 YNFKEQ. In nucleotides, the CDR3 is TGTGCCAGCAGCCAGCCTACCGGACTAGCGGGAGTTAGTAACTCCTACGAGCAGTACTTC. Amino acid sequence: CASSQPTGLAGVSNSYEQYF.

This clone showed up just once. The chain joins TRBV7-2 to TRBJ2-3; 8 bases fit TRBD2. The length of the CDR3 is 16 residues. The V segment lost 5 bases and the J segment 0 bases; nucleotides outside the gene matches: 7. CDR1 is SGHTA, CDR2 FQGNSA, per germline. The CDR3 sequence is CASSRGGLSSTDTQYF. Written as DNA, the CDR3 is TGTGCCAGCAGCCGGGGGGGACTATCTAGCACAGATACGCAGTATTTT.

This chain joins TRBV21-1 and TRBJ2-3; the D call of TRBD2 is as the table states it, not checked on the DNA. TRBV21-1 is deemed a pseudogene. The CDR3 extends over 19 amino acids. CDR3: CASSKAGTGGPPSTDTQYF. CDR3 nucleotides: TGTGCCAGCAGCAAAGCTGGTACGGGAGGCCCGCCAAGCACAGATACGCAGTATTTT.

The chain joins TRBV2 to TRBJ2-1; D remains unclear. This CDR3 region has 13 residues. Germline CDR1 reads SNHLY; CDR2 reads FYNNEI. Trimming took off 4 bases at V and 6 bases at J, with 10 bases between the two ends. For the CDR3, the DNA is TGTGCCAGCAGTGTAGGGCGGACCAATGAGCAGTTCTTC. It yields the protein CASSVGRTNEQFF. Looking up the rest from reference TRBV2 and TRBJ2-1 gives the full variable domain: EPEVTQTPSHQVTQMGQEVILRCVPISNHLYFYWYRQILGQKVEFLVSFYNNEISEKSEIFDDQFSVERPDGSNFTLKIRSTKLEDSAMYFCASSVGRTNEQFFGPGTRLTVL.

V usage is TRBV12-3 or TRBV12-4 and J usage is TRBJ2-3; D is possibly TRBD2 (6 bases). Trimming removed 10 bases from V and 2 bases from J, with 10 bases in between. The length of the CDR3 is 12 residues. The CDR3 DNA reads TGTGCCACCGGAGGGTACACAGATACGCAGTATTTT. This codes for CATGGYTDTQYF.

DNA for the CDR3: TGCGCCAGCAGTATGGGACTAGAAGTGGCCGGGGAGCTGTTTTTT. Protein product: CASSMGLEVAGELFF. The chain carries TRBV10-2 and TRBJ2-2; 8 nucleotides agree with TRBD2. Germline V gives CDR1 WSHSY, CDR2 SAAADI. The J segment lost 6 bases and the V segment lost 5 bases, leaving 8 bases of the junction unmatched. The CDR3 is made up of 15 amino acids.

The genes are TRBV6-2 or TRBV6-3 and TRBJ2-7, with D maybe TRBD2 (5 bases). This CDR3 has 19 amino acids. Trimming removed 4 bases at V and 0 bases at J, with 25 bases between. Germline CDR1 is MNHEY and CDR2 is SVGEGT. The CDR3 loop reads CASSSLVSDFYHNSYEQYF. The CDR3 DNA follows: TGTGCCAGCAGTTCCCTGGTGTCGGACTTCTACCACAACTCCTACGAGCAGTACTTC.